Below are 21 T cell receptor beta chains sequenced from a single sample in a study of Ad26.COV2.S vaccination and SARS-CoV-2 variants. Assay used: immunoSEQ multiplex PCR; TCRdb lists only in-frame clones, some missing. The table shows about 100,000 clones, with 60% to 85% occurring only once. The sample in question was peripheral blood, obtained after recovery from COVID-19. Receptor source: a human donor who had recovered from COVID-19.

This clone was seen ten or more times. The chain links TRBV30 to TRBJ2-3, with D possibly matching TRBD1 (6 bases). The germline V gene encodes CDR1 GTSNPN and CDR2 SVGIG (reference sequence). V gave up 3 bases and J gave up 3 bases, with 13 bases separating them. The CDR3 sequence is 14 residues long. CDR3 residues: CAWRERTDTDTQYF. The CDR3 nucleotides read TGTGCCTGGAGGGAACGGACAGATACAGATACGCAGTATTTT.

This clone rates as medium-sized. The V call is TRBV3-1 (or the pseudogene TRBV3-2), the J call TRBJ2-1, with D perhaps matching TRBD1 or TRBD2 (6 bases each). In germline, CDR1 is LGHDT, CDR2 YNNKEL (reference sequence). The CDR3 runs to 18 residues. Trimming pared 2 bases from V and 0 bases from J, leaving 17 bases between. Here the CDR3 DNA reads TGTGCCAGCAGCCAATATTTTTGGGGGGCCGACTCCTACAATGAGCAGTTCTTC. It codes for CASSQYFWGADSYNEQFF.

This clone was counted only a few times. This rearrangement joins TRBV4-1 to TRBJ2-5; 8 bases agree with TRBD2. Germline CDR1 MGHRA, CDR2 YSYEKL. The CDR3 has 13 residues. Unmatched junction bases numbered 4, after V lost 6 bases and J lost 4 bases. The DNA for the CDR3 is TGCGCCAGCAGTCGGACTAGCATAGAGACCCAGTACTTC. Its protein is CASSRTSIETQYF.

The V gene is TRBV7-5, the J gene TRBJ2-4; TRBD2 is the table's D call, not checked against the DNA. TRBV7-5 is assigned pseudogene status. The CDR3 has 15 amino acids. The CDR3 spells CVRSLLGGAKNIQYF. The CDR3 bases are TGTGTCAGAAGCCTTCTCGGCGGTGCCAAAAACATTCAGTACTTC.

V is TRBV12-3 or TRBV12-4 and J is TRBJ2-2; D unclear. Trimming took off 6 bases at V and 7 bases at J, with 9 bases between the two ends. This CDR3 region has 12 residues. CDR3 amino acids: CASSTFIGELFF. CDR3 DNA sequence: TGTGCCAGCAGCACTTTTATCGGGGAGCTGTTTTTT.

On this clone itself: A read error may be the cause here, since a much bigger clone is one base away. The chain employs TRBV5-4 and TRBJ2-1, with a tentative D call TRBD1 (6 bases). Germline V gives CDR1 SGHNT, CDR2 YYREEE (reference sequence). The V gene lost 1 base and the J gene lost 0 bases, with 8 bases spanning the gap. The CDR3 extends over 15 amino acids. CDR3 amino acids: CASSLTGSSYNEQFF. The CDR3 coding sequence is TGTGCCAGCAGCTTGACAGGGAGCTCCTACAATGAGCAGTTCTTC.

J is TRBJ1-2 and V is TRBV6-5; 10 bases agree with TRBD1. With V trimmed by 3 bases and J by 7 bases, 5 bases remained unmatched. CDR3 size: 14 residues. Germline assignment: CDR1 MNHEY and CDR2 SVGAGI. The CDR3 nucleotides are TGTGCCAGCAGTTATGCCGGGACAGGGGTTGGCTACACCTTC. This sequence encodes CASSYAGTGVGYTF.

This chain links TRBV12-3 or TRBV12-4 with TRBJ2-1; the D is unclear. The CDR3 length is 13 residues. V gave up 3 bases and J gave up 3 bases, with 6 bases separating them. The CDR3 loop reads CASSFNSYNEQFF. DNA of the CDR3: TGTGCCAGCAGTTTTAACAGCTACAATGAGCAGTTCTTC.

The chain couples TRBV11-3 to TRBJ2-2; a weak D match, TRBD2 (5 bases). V dropped 3 bases and J dropped 0 bases, with 5 bases sitting between them. The CDR3 length is 14 residues. Germline CDR1 and CDR2: SGHNT and YENEEA. DNA for the CDR3: TGTGCCAGCAGCTTGGGAGCGAACACCGGGGAGCTGTTTTTT. Protein product: CASSLGANTGELFF.

This rearrangement joins TRBV28 to TRBJ2-7; TRBD2 aligns across 7 bases. Unmatched junction bases numbered 5, after V lost 2 bases and J lost 1 base. CDR1 and CDR2 (germline): MDHEN, SYDVKM. This CDR3 has 15 residues. The CDR3 nucleotides read TGTGCCAGCAGTTTACCCCAGCGGGGATCCTACGAGCAGTACTTC. Its protein product is CASSLPQRGSYEQYF. Combining the CDR3 with reference TRBV28 and TRBJ2-7 gives the whole variable domain DVKVTQSSRYLVKRTGEKVFLECVQDMDHENMFWYRQDPGLGLRLIYFSYDVKMKEKGDIPEGYSVSREKKERFSLILESASTNQTSMYLCASSLPQRGSYEQYFGPGTRLTVT.

This clone was detected only once. V is TRBV5-1 and J is TRBJ1-1; 8 bases line up with TRBD1. The CDR3 extends over 22 amino acids. Germline V gene sequence: CDR1 SGHRS, CDR2 YFSETQ. V dropped 4 bases and J dropped 0; count of bases not matched to a gene: 26. The CDR3 reads CASSHLATGGETSRRLNTEAFF. Here the CDR3 DNA reads TGCGCCAGCAGCCATTTGGCTACAGGGGGGGAAACTTCGCGTCGGTTGAACACTGAAGCTTTCTTT.

The chain is built from TRBV7-2 and TRBJ1-5, with D hard to call. Trimming took 1 base from V and 0 from J, leaving 7 bases between them. This CDR3 is 15 amino acids long. The germline gives CDR1 SGHTA, CDR2 FQGNSA. CDR3 in DNA: TGTGCCAGCAGCTTAGAAGGATATAGCAATCAGCCCCAGCATTTT. Translating it yields CASSLEGYSNQPQHF. The whole variable domain, filled in from reference TRBV7-2 and TRBJ1-5, reads GAGVSQSPSNKVTEKGKDVELRCDPISGHTALYWYRQSLGQGLEFLIYFQGNSAPDKSGLPSDRFSAERTGGSVSTLTIQRTQQEDSAVYLCASSLEGYSNQPQHFGDGTRLSIL.

This chain connects TRBV15 to TRBJ1-1; no clear D gene. The CDR3 runs 12 residues. CDR1 and CDR2 (germline): LNHNV, YYDKDF (reference sequence). Trimming removed 8 bases from V and 6 bases from J, with 13 bases in between. The CDR3 DNA sequence: TGTGCCACCGGCAAGCCCTACGCTGAAGCTTTCTTT. Amino acid sequence: CATGKPYAEAFF.

In its sample, this clone was seen many times. This rearrangement joins TRBV20-1 to TRBJ2-2; 10 nucleotides match TRBD2. Trimming cost V 3 bases and J 8 bases; bases outside gene matches: 9. CDR1 is DFQATT and CDR2 is SNEGSKA in the germline V gene (reference sequence). The CDR3 contains 15 residues. CDR3 sequence (DNA): TGCAGTGCTAGTACGGCTAGCGGGGGTTCTGGGGAGCTGTTTTTT. This codes for CSASTASGGSGELFF.

J is TRBJ1-1 and V is TRBV5-1; D unclear. The CDR3 has 16 amino acids. The V gene's germline CDR1 is SGHRS and CDR2 YFSETQ. Trimming cost V 4 bases and J 0 bases, with 16 bases left between them. The CDR3 DNA reads as TGCGCCAGCAGCATTGTTAGTCTGGGAATGAACACTGAAGCTTTCTTT. Its protein product is CASSIVSLGMNTEAFF.

The rearrangement links TRBV7-2 to TRBJ1-6; perhaps TRBD1 as D (6 bases). Trimming removed 5 bases from V and 7 bases from J, with 15 bases in between. Germline CDR1 is SGHTA and CDR2 is FQGNSA. This CDR3 is 15 amino acids long. The CDR3 sequence is CASSPRTVQNSPLHF. The CDR3 region has the DNA TGTGCCAGCAGCCCTCGGACAGTCCAAAATTCACCCCTCCACTTT.

The chain links TRBV28 to TRBJ1-5; possibly TRBD1 for D (6 bases). The CDR3 is made up of 13 amino acids. Trimming cost V 10 bases and J 7 bases, with 17 bases left between them. Germline CDR1 is MDHEN and CDR2 is SYDVKM. CDR3 amino acids: CATLTGRGQPQHF. The CDR3 DNA is TGTGCCACCCTCACAGGGAGAGGACAGCCCCAGCATTTT.

In its sample, this clone was seen a few times. V is TRBV3-1 (or the pseudogene TRBV3-2) and J is TRBJ2-3; the match to TRBD1 covers 9 bases. Germline loops: CDR1 LGHDT, CDR2 YNNKEL (reference sequence). J was trimmed by 4 bases and V by 5 bases; bases with no gene match: 10. The CDR3 runs to 16 residues. The CDR3: CASSKQGALRADTQYF. For the CDR3, the DNA is TGTGCCAGCAGCAAACAGGGGGCGCTTCGGGCAGATACGCAGTATTTT.

The chain joins TRBV4-2 to TRBJ2-3; D is possibly TRBD2 (5 bases). Germline V lookup: CDR1 LGHNA, CDR2 YNFKEQ. This CDR3 has 15 amino acids. V was pared by 1 base and J by 0 bases, with 8 bases between. For the CDR3, the DNA is TGTGCCAGCAGCCAAGCTAGCTACAGCACAGATACGCAGTATTTT. Its translation is CASSQASYSTDTQYF.

The sample holds a few counts of this clone. V and J are TRBV28 and TRBJ2-2, with TRBD2 matching over 8 bases. The CDR3 is 14 amino acids. The V gene's germline CDR1 is MDHEN and CDR2 SYDVKM. With V trimmed by 10 bases and J by 4 bases, 8 bases remained unmatched. For the CDR3, the DNA is TGTGCCACGCAGCGGGGGCTAACCACCGGGGAGCTGTTTTTT. Amino acid sequence: CATQRGLTTGELFF.

The rearrangement uses TRBV3-1 (or the pseudogene TRBV3-2) and TRBJ2-7, with D perhaps TRBD1 (6 bases). The CDR3 runs 13 residues. Germline CDR1 and CDR2: LGHDT and YNNKEL (reference sequence). The V gene lost 3 bases and the J gene lost 2 bases, with 8 bases spanning the gap. CDR3 nucleotides: TGTGCCAGCAGCCAGTCAGGGGCCTACGAGCAGTACTTC. Its translation is CASSQSGAYEQYF.